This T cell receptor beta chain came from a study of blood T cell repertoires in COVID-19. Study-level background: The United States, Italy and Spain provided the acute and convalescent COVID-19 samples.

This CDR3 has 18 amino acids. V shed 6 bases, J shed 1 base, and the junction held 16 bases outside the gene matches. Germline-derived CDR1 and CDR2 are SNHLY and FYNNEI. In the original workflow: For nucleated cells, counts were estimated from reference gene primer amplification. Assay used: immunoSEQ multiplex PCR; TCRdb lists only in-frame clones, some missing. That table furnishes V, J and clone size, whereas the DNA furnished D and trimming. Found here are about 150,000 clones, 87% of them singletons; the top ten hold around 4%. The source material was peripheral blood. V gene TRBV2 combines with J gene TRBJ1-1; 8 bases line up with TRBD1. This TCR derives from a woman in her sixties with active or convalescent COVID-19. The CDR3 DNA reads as TGTGCCAGCAGAACACAGGGGGTGGGCGAAGGACCGAACACTGAAGCTTTCTTT. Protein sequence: CASRTQGVGEGPNTEAFF.